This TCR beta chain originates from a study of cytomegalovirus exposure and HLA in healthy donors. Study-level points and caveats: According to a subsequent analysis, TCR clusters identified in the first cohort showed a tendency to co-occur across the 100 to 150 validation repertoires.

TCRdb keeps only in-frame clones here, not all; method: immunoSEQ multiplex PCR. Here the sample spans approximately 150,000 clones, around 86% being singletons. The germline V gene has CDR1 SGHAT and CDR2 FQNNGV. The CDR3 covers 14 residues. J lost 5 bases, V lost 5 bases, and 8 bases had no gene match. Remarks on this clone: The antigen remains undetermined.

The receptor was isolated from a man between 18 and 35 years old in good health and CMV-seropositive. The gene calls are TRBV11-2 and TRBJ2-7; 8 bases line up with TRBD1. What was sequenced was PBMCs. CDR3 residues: CASSPTGQVNEQYF. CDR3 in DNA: TGTGCCAGCAGCCCGACGGGACAGGTTAACGAGCAGTACTTC.